What follows are 32 T cell receptor beta chains derived from one specimen sequenced in a study of T-cell reconstitution after alpha-beta-depleted transplantation in children (dated by TCRdb to about 2016). Library construction relied on PCR. TCRdb lists the instrument as Illumina HiSeq 2500. TCR library preparation used molecular barcoding, with unique molecular identifiers applied to normalize quantification of the TCRbeta repertoire. TCRdb reprocessing: public reads trimmed at Q25 with fastp, clones called with MiXCR, in-frame beta chains kept. Each CDR3 protein gets just one entry, which takes the most common genes and DNA from the rows behind it. In all, the sample holds around 420,000 distinct CDR3 sequences, and roughly 16% of those were seen once. The top ten constitute just under 30% of the sample. Interpreted using the paper, the treatment or condition label stands for: allogeneic hematopoietic cell transplantation with graft depleted of TCRalphabeta T cells and CD19 B cells.

The source was PBMCs, mostly from graft donor cells, collected 360 days after TCRalphabeta/CD19-depleted stem cell transplant. The receptors were sampled from a boy in the first two years of life who had a stem cell transplant for Wiskott-Aldrich syndrome, so the T cells may come from the graft donor.

In this sample, this clonotype turned up a few times. The rearrangement links TRBV7-6 to TRBJ2-7; D might be TRBD1 (6 bases). This CDR3 spans 14 amino acids. The V and J ends lost 0 bases and 2 bases respectively, with 8 bases between them. Germline lookup yields CDR1 SGHVS and CDR2 FNYEAQ. CDR3: CASSLAQGPYEQYF. The CDR3 DNA is TGTGCCAGCAGCTTAGCACAGGGACCCTACGAGCAGTACTTC. Looking up the rest from reference TRBV7-6 and TRBJ2-7 gives the full variable domain: GAGVSQSPRYKVTKRGQDVALRCDPISGHVSLYWYRQALGQGPEFLTYFNYEAQQDKSGLPNDRFSAERPEGSISTLTIQRTEQRDSAMYRCASSLAQGPYEQYFGPGTRLTVT.

This chain links TRBV21-1 with TRBJ2-7; TRBD1 reflects the table's D call only, with no check against the DNA. TRBV21-1 is assigned pseudogene status. There are 16 residues in the CDR3. CDR3 protein: CASSKTTGEDSYEQYF. The CDR3 coding sequence is TGTGCCAGCAGCAAAACGACAGGGGAAGACTCCTACGAGCAGTACTTC.

This chain joins TRBV7-9 and TRBJ2-5; no clear D. CDR3 size: 16 residues. The germline V and J ends were trimmed by 5 bases and 1 base, with 17 bases remaining between them. Germline-derived CDR1 and CDR2 are SEHNR and FQNEAQ (reference sequence). CDR3 in amino acids: CASSRMDGPFQETQYF. The CDR3 nucleotides are TGTGCCAGCAGCCGGATGGACGGTCCCTTCCAAGAGACCCAGTACTTC.

The chain has TRBV10-3 and TRBJ2-7; D is ambiguous. Germline CDR1 is ENHRY and CDR2 is SYGVKD. V lost 5 bases, J lost 9 bases, and 11 bases lay in between. This CDR3 has 11 amino acids. CDR3 coding DNA: TGTGCCATCAGTCCTGGGCTGGGGCAGTACTTC. Translating gives CAISPGLGQYF.

This clonotype was seen only a few times. The gene calls are TRBV27 and TRBJ2-3; D is perhaps TRBD1 or TRBD2 (5 bases each). This CDR3 comprises 14 residues. Germline CDR1 reads MNHEY; CDR2 reads SMNVEV (reference sequence). Trimming stripped 7 bases from V and 2 bases from J, with 13 bases between. The CDR3 loop is CASTSWGSTDTQYF. In DNA, the CDR3 is TGTGCCAGCACCTCCTGGGGGTCCACAGATACGCAGTATTTT.

This clonotype was seen a few times. This chain links TRBV6-2 or TRBV6-3 with TRBJ2-7; D is undetermined. Germline V gene lookup returns CDR1 MNHEY and CDR2 SVGEGT. Trimming removed 0 bases from V and 3 bases from J, with 15 bases in between. CDR3 size: 16 residues. The CDR3 DNA reads as TGTGCCAGCAGTTACTCTGCGGCGGATCCCTTCTACGAGCAGTACTTC. It encodes CASSYSAADPFYEQYF.

This clonotype was observed many times. The chain uses TRBV20-1 and TRBJ2-1; TRBD2 might be the D (5 bases). The CDR3 loop spans 12 amino acids. Trimming cost V 3 bases and J 6 bases, with 9 bases left between them. The germline CDR1 and CDR2 sequences are DFQATT and SNEGSKA (reference sequence). The CDR3 reads CSASGKGNEQFF. In DNA, the CDR3 is TGCAGTGCTAGCGGGAAAGGCAATGAGCAGTTCTTC.

V gene TRBV12-3 or TRBV12-4 combines with J gene TRBJ2-1; 9 bases line up with TRBD2. V was clipped by 5 bases and J by 2 bases; unmatched bases: 7. The CDR3 has 16 residues. The CDR3, as DNA: TGTGCCAGCAGTCGTTCTCTAGCGGGACCCTACAATGAGCAGTTCTTC. Encoded protein: CASSRSLAGPYNEQFF.

Only a few counts were recorded for this clonotype. The CDR3 DNA reads TGTGCCAGCAGCTTAGCGGGTGCTAGCGGGAGGAATGAGCAGTTCTTC. It yields the protein CASSLAGASGRNEQFF. V is TRBV7-2 and J is TRBJ2-1; 11 positions match TRBD2. The CDR3 loop spans 16 amino acids. V trimming: 0 bases; J trimming: 7 bases; junction bases outside the gene matches: 5. Germline V gene data show CDR1 as SGHTA and CDR2 as FQGNSA.

This clonotype was counted between two and nine times. The chain couples TRBV24-1 to TRBJ2-1; the D gene could be TRBD1 or TRBD2 (5 bases each). The ends were cut back, 8 bases at V and 4 bases at J, with 11 bases in the middle. This CDR3 contains 13 residues. Per germline, CDR1 KGHDR and CDR2 SFDVKD. For the CDR3, the DNA is TGTGCCACCATGTCAGGGAGATACAATGAGCAGTTCTTC. It is translated as CATMSGRYNEQFF.

In this sample, this clonotype turned up a few times. Written as DNA, the CDR3 is TGTGCCAGCAGCTTAGGTAGGGAGCAGCCCCAGCATTTT. It encodes CASSLGREQPQHF. The gene calls are TRBV7-2 and TRBJ1-5, with unresolved D. From germline, CDR1 is SGHTA and CDR2 FQGNSA. V lost 1 base and J 7 bases, leaving 8 bases between the germline ends. The CDR3 consists of 13 residues.

This clonotype appeared many times. The V gene is TRBV4-1, the J gene TRBJ2-7; TRBD2 aligns across 7 bases. There are 12 residues in the CDR3. V trimming: 7 bases; J trimming: 2 bases; junction bases outside the gene matches: 2. Germline CDR1 MGHRA, CDR2 YSYEKL. DNA of the CDR3: TGCGCCAGCACCGGGACTACCTACGAGCAGTACTTC. Translated, it gives CASTGTTYEQYF.

The chain has TRBV7-9 and TRBJ1-2; D not resolved. Germline values: CDR1 SEHNR, CDR2 FQNEAQ (reference sequence). This CDR3 contains 14 residues. V dropped 1 base and J dropped 2 bases, with 8 bases sitting between them. CDR3 DNA sequence: TGTGCCAGCAGCTTAGGAAAAGGGAACTATGGCTACACCTTC. Translating it yields CASSLGKGNYGYTF.

The table lists this clonotype with a few counts. The rearrangement joins TRBV21-1 to TRBJ2-2. TRBV21-1 is an annotated pseudogene. The CDR3 totals 15 residues. CDR3 sequence (DNA): TGTGCCAGCAGCAAAAGTAGTAGCGACGCCGGGGAGCTGTTTTTT. It is translated as CASSKSSSDAGELFF.

This chain joins TRBV7-2 and TRBJ2-3; D unclear. This CDR3 spans 17 amino acids. V was trimmed by 1 base and J by 0 bases, leaving 14 bases between them. Germline V gene data show CDR1 as SGHTA and CDR2 as FQGNSA. In DNA, the CDR3 is TGTGCCAGCAGCTTAGTATCCCCTCTTTTTAGCACAGATACGCAGTATTTT. As protein: CASSLVSPLFSTDTQYF. The whole variable domain, remainder taken from reference TRBV7-2 and TRBJ2-3, is GAGVSQSPSNKVTEKGKDVELRCDPISGHTALYWYRQSLGQGLEFLIYFQGNSAPDKSGLPSDRFSAERTGGSVSTLTIQRTQQEDSAVYLCASSLVSPLFSTDTQYFGPGTRLTVL.

This clonotype was found a few times. J is TRBJ2-5 and V is TRBV5-1; the D is unclear. The CDR3 covers 14 residues. With 5 bases removed from V and 0 bases from J, the gap between germline ends came to 11 bases. Germline lookup yields CDR1 SGHRS and CDR2 YFSETQ. For the CDR3, the DNA is TGCGCCAGCAGGCCAACTGCCTACCAAGAGACCCAGTACTTC. Protein product: CASRPTAYQETQYF.

In this sample, this clonotype turned up a few times. The V call is TRBV7-9, the J call TRBJ2-6; D gene unclear. The CDR3 is 16 residues long. The V end was cut by 2 bases, the J end by 0 bases, with 8 bases between. Germline V gene sequence: CDR1 SEHNR, CDR2 FQNEAQ (reference sequence). The CDR3 DNA reads as TGTGCCAGCAGCTTATTACTTAGCTCTGGGGCCAACGTCCTGACTTTC. This gives the protein CASSLLLSSGANVLTF.

The rearrangement links TRBV2 to TRBJ2-2; 8 positions match TRBD2. J gave up 4 bases and V 6 bases, and 7 bases lay outside the gene matches. Germline V CDR1 and CDR2: SNHLY, FYNNEI. This CDR3 comprises 15 residues. The CDR3 sequence is CASRLRGVLTGELFF. CDR3 DNA: TGTGCCAGCAGGCTGCGGGGGGTCCTCACCGGGGAGCTGTTTTTT.

CDR3 in amino acids: CASRYQGGQPQHF. The CDR3 DNA reads TGTGCCAGCAGATACCAGGGCGGTCAGCCCCAGCATTTT. This rearrangement joins TRBV6-4 to TRBJ1-5; weak D call: TRBD1 (5 bases). CDR3 length: 13 amino acids. The germline V and J ends were trimmed by 6 bases and 6 bases, with 12 bases remaining between them. Per germline, CDR1 MRHNA and CDR2 SNTAGT.

This clonotype has at least ten counts. The rearrangement joins TRBV6-5 to TRBJ2-1; 10 nucleotides match TRBD2. Germline V gene lookup returns CDR1 MNHEY and CDR2 SVGAGI. Losses at the gene ends were 6 bases for V and 8 bases for J; bases not matched to a gene: 10. This CDR3 spans 15 amino acids. The CDR3 reads CASRAGTSAGHEQFF. The CDR3 nucleotides read TGTGCCAGCAGGGCCGGGACTAGCGCGGGTCATGAGCAGTTCTTC.

This clonotype showed up just a few times. This CDR3 reads CASSQDDGGSDEQFF. The CDR3 region has the DNA TGCGCCAGCAGCCAAGATGATGGAGGTTCGGATGAGCAGTTCTTC. J is TRBJ2-1 and V is TRBV4-1; D is perhaps TRBD2 (5 bases). This CDR3 is 15 amino acids long. V lost 0 bases, J lost 8 bases, and 14 bases lay in between. CDR1 and CDR2 from the germline V gene are MGHRA and YSYEKL.

This sequence joins TRBV5-1 and TRBJ2-5; unclear D gene. The V end was cut by 0 bases, the J end by 5 bases, with 17 bases between. The CDR3 covers 16 residues. From germline, CDR1 is SGHRS and CDR2 YFSETQ. The CDR3 protein is CASSLEATRRLETQYF. The CDR3 DNA reads as TGCGCCAGCAGCTTGGAAGCGACCCGTAGGCTCGAGACCCAGTACTTC. The full variable domain, rest sourced from reference TRBV5-1 and TRBJ2-5, is KAGVTQTPRYLIKTRGQQVTLSCSPISGHRSVSWYQQTPGQGLQFLFEYFSETQRNKGNFPGRFSGRQFSNSRSEMNVSTLELGDSALYLCASSLEATRRLETQYFGPGTRLLVL.

In its sample, this clonotype was seen a few times. The chain has TRBV28 and TRBJ2-2; D is uncertain. Per germline, CDR1 MDHEN and CDR2 SYDVKM. There are 17 residues in the CDR3. V was cut by 1 base and J by 0 bases, with 12 bases left in between. CDR3 in amino acids: CASSLSGLDSNTGELFF. DNA of the CDR3: TGTGCCAGCAGTTTATCTGGTCTAGACTCGAACACCGGGGAGCTGTTTTTT.

This clonotype was counted ten times or more. The CDR3 DNA sequence: TGCGCCAGCAGCTTGGAGGCCTCCGGGGAGCTGTTTTTT. Translated: CASSLEASGELFF. The chain employs TRBV5-1 and TRBJ2-2; D remains unclear. Trimming removed 0 bases at V and 6 bases at J, with 6 bases between. This CDR3 contains 13 residues. CDR1 SGHRS and CDR2 YFSETQ come from the germline V gene.

This clonotype has a handful of counts. The rearrangement uses TRBV6-5 and TRBJ1-2; no reliable D call. Germline loops: CDR1 MNHEY, CDR2 SVGAGI. Trimming took 2 bases from V and 8 from J, leaving 9 bases between them. This CDR3 has 12 amino acids. The CDR3 DNA reads as TGTGCCAGCAGTTACGAGGGTGGCGGCTACACCTTC. It yields the protein CASSYEGGGYTF.

The chain combines TRBV7-8 with TRBJ1-3; D unresolved. The CDR3 covers 13 residues. Per the germline V gene, CDR1 is SGHVS and CDR2 is FQNEAQ. Trimming left V 0 bases short and J 3 bases short, with 3 bases between. CDR3 coding DNA: TGTGCCAGCAGCTTAGCGCGTGGAAACACCATATATTTT. Translated: CASSLARGNTIYF. The whole variable domain, remainder taken from reference TRBV7-8 and TRBJ1-3, is GAGVSQSPRYKVAKRGQDVALRCDPISGHVSLFWYQQALGQGPEFLTYFQNEAQLDKSGLPSDRFFAERPEGSVSTLKIQRTQQEDSAVYLCASSLARGNTIYFGEGSWLTVV.

A few counts support this clonotype. J is TRBJ2-1 and V is TRBV30; no reliable D call. The CDR3 extends over 14 amino acids. V was cut by 2 bases and J by 4 bases, with 12 bases left in between. The germline V gene encodes CDR1 GTSNPN and CDR2 SVGIG (reference sequence). The CDR3 reads CAWSSLSLYNEQFF. CDR3 DNA: TGTGCCTGGAGTTCCTTATCCCTATACAATGAGCAGTTCTTC.

This clonotype came up many times. This chain links TRBV5-6 with TRBJ2-5, with no clear D. Germline V gene data show CDR1 as SGHDT and CDR2 as YYEEEE. The CDR3 spans 14 residues. The V end was cut by 1 base, the J end by 1 base, with 8 bases between. This CDR3 is CASSLLSGQETQYF. Here the CDR3 DNA reads TGTGCCAGCAGCTTGTTATCGGGCCAAGAGACCCAGTACTTC.

In its sample, this clonotype was seen a few times. The V gene is TRBV7-6, the J gene TRBJ2-2, with 11 bases matching TRBD2. V trimming: 1 base; J trimming: 6 bases; junction bases outside the gene matches: 4. This CDR3 has 16 amino acids. The germline CDR1 and CDR2 sequences are SGHVS and FNYEAQ. The CDR3 loop is CASSLVETSGAGELFF. As DNA, the CDR3 is TGTGCCAGCAGCTTAGTTGAGACTAGCGGGGCCGGGGAGCTGTTTTTT.

The gene calls are TRBV5-1 and TRBJ2-2, with D unclear. The length of the CDR3 is 14 residues. V was clipped by 3 bases and J by 0 bases, with 6 bases between them. Germline assignment: CDR1 SGHRS and CDR2 YFSETQ. The CDR3 protein is CASSSDSNTGELFF. The CDR3 DNA sequence: TGCGCCAGCAGCTCTGACTCGAACACCGGGGAGCTGTTTTTT. The whole variable domain, remainder taken from reference TRBV5-1 and TRBJ2-2, is KAGVTQTPRYLIKTRGQQVTLSCSPISGHRSVSWYQQTPGQGLQFLFEYFSETQRNKGNFPGRFSGRQFSNSRSEMNVSTLELGDSALYLCASSSDSNTGELFFGEGSRLTVL.

This clonotype was recorded a few times. The chain employs TRBV12-3 or TRBV12-4 and TRBJ1-5; a possible D gene is TRBD1 (6 bases). The V end was cut by 4 bases, the J end by 1 base, with 11 bases between. The length of the CDR3 is 15 residues. CDR3 in amino acids: CASSSQGLSNQPQHF. In nucleotides, the CDR3 is TGTGCCAGCAGTTCACAGGGCCTAAGCAATCAGCCCCAGCATTTT.

This clonotype was counted between two and nine times. The chain carries TRBV7-7 and TRBJ2-5; D gene uncertain. This CDR3 is built from 13 residues. The V and J ends lost 8 bases and 0 bases respectively, with 10 bases between them. The germline gives CDR1 SSHAT, CDR2 FNYEAQ (reference sequence). The CDR3 bases are TGTGCCAGCTACGACCGCTACCAAGAGACCCAGTACTTC. Amino acid sequence: CASYDRYQETQYF.